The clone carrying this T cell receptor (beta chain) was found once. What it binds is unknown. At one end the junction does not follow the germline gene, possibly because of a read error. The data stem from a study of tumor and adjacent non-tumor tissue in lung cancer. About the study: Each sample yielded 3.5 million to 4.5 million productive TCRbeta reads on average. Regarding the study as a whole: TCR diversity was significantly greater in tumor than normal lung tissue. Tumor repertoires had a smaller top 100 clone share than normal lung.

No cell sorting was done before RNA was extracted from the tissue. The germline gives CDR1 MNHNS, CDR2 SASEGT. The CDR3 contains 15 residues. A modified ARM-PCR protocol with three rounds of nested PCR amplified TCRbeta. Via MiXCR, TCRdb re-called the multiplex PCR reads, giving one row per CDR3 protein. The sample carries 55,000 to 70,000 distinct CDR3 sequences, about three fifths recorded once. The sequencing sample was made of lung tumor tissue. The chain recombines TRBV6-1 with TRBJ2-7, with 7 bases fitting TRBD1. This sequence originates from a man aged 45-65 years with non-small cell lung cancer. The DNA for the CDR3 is TGTGCCAGTAGACGCACCCAAGTAGACAGGGACGATCAGTACTTC. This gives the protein CASRRTQVDRDDQYF.